A selection of T cell receptor beta chains follows, all from one sample in a study of blood T cell repertoires in COVID-19. Assay: immunoSEQ multiplex PCR; the TCRdb copy retains only in-frame clones and omits some. The sample lists around 56,000 clones, 70% to 90% occurring once. Sequencing input: peripheral blood. The origin of the receptors is a man aged 55-75 years with active or convalescent COVID-19. The CDR3 runs from the conserved cysteine through the conserved F or W. D genes are given only for firm matches. Clone size is stated in some rows and not others, as once, few, many or a class when expanded.

j_call,v_call,d_call,clone_size,cdr3_length,cdr3_aa,cdr3_nt
TRBJ2-7,TRBV29-1,-,-,11,CSTQTGDEQYF,TGCAGCACCCAGACAGGTGACGAGCAGTACTTC
TRBJ2-1,TRBV21-1,-,-,16,CPTSTWRGASYNEQFF,TGTCCGACTTCCACGTGGCGGGGGGCTTCCTACAATGAGCAGTTCTTC
TRBJ2-7,TRBV28,-,-,11,CASSIAGEQYF,TGTGCCAGCAGTATTGCAGGGGAGCAGTACTTC
TRBJ1-1,TRBV18,-,-,18,CASSPWSGPEQGNTEAFF,TGTGCCAGCTCACCATGGTCAGGGCCGGAACAGGGGAACACTGAAGCTTTCTTT
TRBJ1-1,TRBV18,-,-,14,CASSPIGVNTEAFF,TGTGCCAGCTCACCGATAGGGGTGAACACTGAAGCTTTCTTT
TRBJ2-5,TRBV9,-,once,15,CASSVGVGGGETQYF,TGTGCCAGCAGCGTAGGTGTGGGAGGGGGTGAGACCCAGTACTTC
TRBJ1-5,TRBV11-2,-,-,13,CASSLAGNQPQHF,TGTGCCAGCAGCTTAGCAGGGAATCAGCCCCAGCATTTT
TRBJ2-1,TRBV14,-,once,11,CASSQGPRQVF,TGTGCCAGCAGCCAAGGACCCCGACAGGTCTTC
TRBJ2-7,TRBV11-2,TRBD1,-,16,CASSLVAGTDSYEQYF,TGTGCCAGCAGCTTAGTCGCCGGGACAGATTCCTACGAGCAGTACTTC
TRBJ2-1,TRBV28,TRBD2,-,11,CASSTGLTQFF,TGTGCCAGCAGCACGGGACTAACGCAGTTCTTC
TRBJ2-1,TRBV24-1,TRBD1,few,16,CATSDPGQGTGGEQFF,TGTGCCACCAGTGACCCAGGACAGGGCACAGGGGGTGAGCAGTTCTTC
TRBJ1-1,TRBV7-8,TRBD1,-,15,CASSLGDRSNTEAFF,TGTGCCAGCAGCTTAGGGGACAGAAGCAACACTGAAGCTTTCTTT
TRBJ2-7,TRBV7-2,TRBD1,-,15,CASSSGQALPYEQYF,TGTGCCAGCAGCTCCGGACAGGCCCTTCCCTACGAGCAGTACTTC
TRBJ1-2,TRBV4-2,-,-,14,CASSQAGKNYGYTF,TGTGCCAGCAGCCAAGCAGGGAAGAACTATGGCTACACCTTC
TRBJ1-1,TRBV27,-,-,14,CASSLNRLDPEAFF,TGTGCCAGCAGTTTAAACAGGCTGGACCCCGAGGCTTTCTTT
TRBJ1-5,TRBV27,TRBD1,-,15,CASSSTGFPNQPQHF,TGTGCCAGCAGTTCGACAGGGTTCCCCAATCAGCCCCAGCATTTT
TRBJ1-2,TRBV28,TRBD1,-,13,CASSLDRGDGYTF,TGTGCCAGCAGTTTAGACAGGGGTGATGGCTACACCTTC
TRBJ1-4,TRBV29-1,-,-,10,CSVGDEKLFF,TGCAGCGTTGGCGATGAAAAACTGTTTTTT
TRBJ1-2,TRBV5-1,-,-,12,CASSYNRDGYTF,TGCGCCAGCAGCTATAACAGGGATGGCTACACCTTC
TRBJ1-1,TRBV18,-,-,13,CASSDGSNTEAFF,TGTGCCAGCTCAGACGGGTCGAACACTGAAGCTTTCTTT
TRBJ2-7,TRBV28,-,-,13,CAGSRPLQGEQYF,TGTGCCGGGAGTCGGCCCCTCCAGGGGGAGCAGTACTTC
TRBJ2-7,TRBV9,TRBD1,-,18,CASSPRTGPGSSSYEQYF,TGTGCCAGCAGCCCTAGGACAGGGCCCGGATCCAGCTCCTACGAGCAGTACTTC
TRBJ2-5,TRBV21-1,-,-,19,CASSKYSSGGDTPRETQYF,TGTGCCAGCAGCAAATATTCTAGCGGGGGAGATACACCGCGGGAGACCCAGTACTTC
TRBJ2-2,TRBV9,TRBD1,-,15,CASSVVEGAVGELFF,TGTGCCAGCAGCGTAGTCGAGGGGGCGGTCGGGGAGCTGTTTTTT
TRBJ1-4,TRBV27,-,-,13,CASWTATNEKLFF,TGTGCCAGCTGGACAGCAACTAATGAAAAACTGTTTTTT
TRBJ2-7,TRBV18,-,-,14,CASSQTSGSYEQYF,TGTGCCAGCTCACAAACCAGCGGTTCCTACGAGCAGTACTTC
TRBJ1-2,TRBV2,-,-,10,CASSVDGYTF,TGTGCCAGCAGTGTAGATGGCTACACCTTC
TRBJ2-5,TRBV19,-,-,13,CASSIGGRETQYF,TGTGCCAGTAGTATCGGAGGGAGAGAGACCCAGTACTTC
TRBJ1-6,TRBV27,TRBD1,once,18,CASRATTFWDRGYSPLHF,TGTGCCAGCAGAGCGACGACCTTTTGGGACAGGGGTTATTCACCCCTCCACTTT
TRBJ1-4,TRBV7-9,TRBD1,-,13,CASSRGTAEKLFF,TGTGCCAGCAGCCGGGGGACAGCTGAAAAACTGTTTTTT
TRBJ1-3,TRBV6-5,TRBD1,-,15,CASRGGTGTGNTIYF,TGTGCCAGCAGAGGCGGGACAGGGACAGGAAACACCATATATTTT
TRBJ1-5,TRBV30,TRBD1,-,15,CAWSVDLTGEQPQHF,TGTGCCTGGAGTGTCGACCTGACAGGGGAGCAGCCCCAGCATTTT
TRBJ1-4,TRBV19,-,-,14,CASSMGGGNEKLFF,TGTGCCAGTAGTATGGGAGGCGGGAATGAAAAACTGTTTTTT
TRBJ2-7,TRBV6-1,TRBD2,-,16,CASSEPASGGSYEQYF,TGTGCCAGCAGTGAACCGGCGAGCGGGGGATCCTACGAGCAGTACTTC
TRBJ2-7,TRBV14,-,-,15,CASSQERISSYEQYF,TGTGCCAGCAGCCAAGAGCGGATTAGCTCCTACGAGCAGTACTTC
TRBJ1-2,TRBV4-3,TRBD1,-,13,CASSLGQGDGYTF,TGCGCCAGCAGCCTGGGACAGGGTGATGGCTACACCTTC
TRBJ1-1,TRBV6-5,TRBD1,once,15,CASRRGDRMNTEAFF,TGTGCCAGCAGACGGGGGGACAGGATGAACACTGAAGCTTTCTTT
TRBJ2-7,TRBV7-7,TRBD2,-,15,CASSFEKRGTYEQYF,TGTGCCAGCAGCTTCGAGAAGCGGGGTACCTACGAGCAGTACTTC
TRBJ1-2,TRBV6-5,-,-,15,CASSYLITGGSGYTF,TGTGCCAGCAGTTACCTCATTACGGGGGGCTCGGGCTACACCTTC
TRBJ1-1,TRBV27,TRBD1,-,16,CASTSGTDPLRAEAFF,TGTGCCAGCACCAGTGGGACAGACCCTCTACGCGCTGAAGCTTTCTTT
TRBJ2-5,TRBV3-1/TRBV3-2,TRBD2,-,16,CASSQVLAGAEETQYF,TGTGCCAGCAGCCAAGTCCTAGCGGGGGCTGAGGAGACCCAGTACTTC
TRBJ1-1,TRBV29-1,TRBD1,-,13,CSAKDRLTAEAFF,TGCAGCGCTAAGGACAGGTTGACGGCTGAAGCTTTCTTT
TRBJ1-3,TRBV4-1,-,-,15,CASSQESSSGNTIYF,TGCGCCAGCAGCCAAGAGTCTAGCTCTGGAAACACCATATATTTT
TRBJ2-2,TRBV5-4,TRBD2,-,17,CASRQGLAGSNTGELFF,TGTGCCAGCAGGCAGGGACTAGCGGGATCGAACACCGGGGAGCTGTTTTTT
TRBJ1-4,TRBV11-2,-,-,16,CASSPRALPTNEKLFF,TGTGCCAGCAGCCCCCGCGCTCTTCCAACTAATGAAAAACTGTTTTTT
TRBJ1-5,TRBV4-3,-,-,16,CASSQDTSYSNQPQHF,TGCGCCAGCAGCCAAGATACGAGTTATAGCAATCAGCCCCAGCATTTT
TRBJ1-3,TRBV10-2,-,-,14,CASTDPTAGNTIYF,TGCGCCAGCACTGACCCGACAGCTGGAAACACCATATATTTT